Given below is one T cell receptor (beta chain) in context. Antigen unknown. The entry originates in a study of cytomegalovirus exposure and HLA in healthy donors. Study-level results: A later analysis reportedly found fewer N-insertions in an Asian-associated ancestry cluster than the roughly 670-donor mean. The study labeled under 200 TCR beta chains cytomegalovirus-associated. One variant, a missense change in DCLRE1C, was linked in a later analysis to TCR beta V- and J-gene trimming. Several of the most significant clusters appeared, in a later analysis, to be linked to common viral pathogens.

The PCR had 60 Vbeta and 13 Jbeta primers. Libraries were prepared by immunoSEQ multiplex PCR; TCRdb keeps only in-frame clonotypes and omits some of them. The specimen's table records 100,000 to 150,000 clones. The CDR3 covers 16 residues. CDR1 is SEHNR, CDR2 FQNEAQ, per germline (reference sequence). Trimming left V 5 bases short and J 4 bases short, with 20 bases between. The clonotype was recovered from a woman in her 40s in good health and CMV-seronegative. The sample taken for sequencing was PBMCs. V gene TRBV7-9 combines with J gene TRBJ1-2; the D gene is possibly TRBD1 (5 bases). This CDR3 is CASSQSGSGGSYGYTF. The DNA for the CDR3 is TGTGCCAGCAGCCAAAGCGGATCCGGGGGGTCCTATGGCTACACCTTC.